These 5 T cell receptor beta chains share one sample of origin, sequenced in a study of T-cell reconstitution after alpha-beta-depleted transplantation in children. Preparing the TCRbeta library involved the use of unique molecular identifiers. TCRdb reprocessed the PCR reads with MiXCR, giving one entry per CDR3 protein. This table has about 980,000 distinct CDR3 sequences, roughly 29% appearing once. The material sequenced was PBMCs, mostly from graft donor cells, taken 360 days after TCRalphabeta/CD19-depleted stem cell transplant. Receptors were obtained from a boy in the first two years of life who had a stem cell transplant for SCID, so the T cells may come from the graft donor.

For this clonotype: Germline is not matched at one junction end, which may reflect a read error. V gene TRBV10-3 combines with J gene TRBJ1-1; 9 bases map to TRBD1. The CDR3 loop spans 15 amino acids. Germline V gives CDR1 ENHRY, CDR2 SYGVKD. The CDR3 DNA sequence: TGTGCCGTCAGTGCGACAGGGGGAACGAACACTGAAGCTTTCTTT. Translating gives CAVSATGGTNTEAFF.

The chain has TRBV20-1 and TRBJ2-2; D is uncertain. The CDR3 has 14 residues. Per germline, CDR1 DFQATT and CDR2 SNEGSKA (reference sequence). The V end was cut by 7 bases, the J end by 1 base, with 13 bases between. The DNA of the CDR3 is TGCAGTGAGCCTGGAGCAGAGAACACCGGGGAGCTGTTTTTT. This sequence encodes CSEPGAENTGELFF.

This chain links TRBV20-1 with TRBJ2-1; TRBD2 is a possible D gene (5 bases). The CDR3 has 16 residues. V lost 5 bases, J lost 6 bases, and 23 bases lay in between. Germline V gives CDR1 DFQATT, CDR2 SNEGSKA (reference sequence). CDR3: CSAGHPLGFGRNEQFF. The DNA for the CDR3 is TGCAGTGCTGGGCACCCACTAGGCTTTGGACGCAATGAGCAGTTCTTC.

This clonotype was seen a handful of times. V gene TRBV4-3 combines with J gene TRBJ2-1; 9 nucleotides line up with TRBD1. This CDR3 is built from 17 residues. Germline CDR1 LGHNA, CDR2 YSLEER. J lost 2 bases, V lost 3 bases, and 8 bases had no gene match. CDR3 nucleotides: TGCGCCAGCAGCCATTCAACAGGGGGCGCGGCCTACAATGAGCAGTTCTTC. Its protein is CASSHSTGGAAYNEQFF.

This clonotype was seen at least ten times. The DNA of the CDR3 is TGTGCCAGCAGCTTGCGACAGGGCAGCTCTGGAAACACCATATATTTT. Its translation is CASSLRQGSSGNTIYF. The rearrangement links TRBV9 to TRBJ1-3; 7 positions agree with TRBD1. Trimming removed 4 bases from V and 0 bases from J; junction bases left unmatched: 7. The CDR3 spans 16 residues. Germline CDR1 and CDR2: SGDLS and YYNGEE.